The T cell receptor beta chain described here comes from a study of response to subunit inactivated influenza vaccine. General study findings and limits: Each seasonal influenza vaccination, the authors suggested, recruits few new T cells.

The sample holds many counts of this clonotype. Its antigen remains unidentified. Each CDR3 protein is one row after TCRdb ran MiXCR on the RT-PCR reads. The repertoire has 500,000 to 600,000 distinct CDR3 sequences, around 13% of them found once; the top ten carry 11%. With V trimmed by 4 bases and J by 4 bases, 4 bases remained unmatched. Germline assignment: CDR1 MNHEY and CDR2 SVGAGI. There are 15 residues in the CDR3. This chain links TRBV6-5 with TRBJ1-1, with TRBD1 matching over 12 bases. The specimen was PBMCs from blood, collected approximately 13 days after vaccination. The clonotype originates from a man between 45 and 60 years old who received an inactivated influenza vaccine. CDR3 loop: CASSLGTGGSTEAFF. CDR3 DNA sequence: TGTGCCAGCAGTTTAGGGACAGGGGGCTCCACTGAAGCTTTCTTT.